One and the same sample provided the 14 T cell receptor beta chains below, sequenced in a study of blood T cell repertoires in COVID-19. TCRdb keeps only in-frame clones here, not all; method: immunoSEQ multiplex PCR. The table shows about 170,000 clones, with 80% to 85% occurring only once. Specimen: peripheral blood. Receptors originate from a human donor with acute or convalescent COVID-19. The donor label of this sample is uncertain.

The genes are TRBV6-4 and TRBJ2-7; possible D gene TRBD1, 6 bases. Germline V gene lookup returns CDR1 MRHNA and CDR2 SNTAGT. V was clipped by 7 bases and J by 4 bases, with 17 bases between them. The CDR3 length is 14 residues. The CDR3 reads CASKVRGQTYEQYF. The CDR3 DNA reads as TGTGCCAGCAAGGTCAGGGGACAAACGTACGAGCAGTACTTC.

The chain recombines TRBV2 with TRBJ1-1; 7 nucleotides agree with TRBD1. CDR1 is SNHLY, CDR2 FYNNEI, per germline. This CDR3 has 11 amino acids. V was pared by 4 bases and J by 10 bases, with 3 bases of the junction left unmatched. The CDR3: CASSVRQGAFF. The CDR3 DNA is TGTGCCAGCAGTGTCCGACAGGGAGCTTTCTTT.

The CDR3 region is CASWGTGEEAFF. CDR3 in DNA: TGTGCCAGCTGGGGGACAGGGGAAGAAGCTTTCTTT. The chain couples TRBV2 to TRBJ1-1; 10 bases agree with TRBD1. The trim removed 8 bases at V and 8 bases at J, leaving 5 bases unmatched. The germline CDR1 and CDR2 sequences are SNHLY and FYNNEI. This CDR3 has 12 amino acids.

V and J are TRBV7-9 and TRBJ1-4, with D perhaps matching TRBD1 (5 bases). Germline CDR1 SEHNR, CDR2 FQNEAQ (reference sequence). This CDR3 is built from 16 residues. Trimming removed 5 bases from V and 0 bases from J, with 13 bases in between. CDR3 sequence: CASSPQPGATNEKLFF. The CDR3 DNA sequence: TGTGCCAGCAGCCCCCAACCGGGGGCAACTAATGAAAAACTGTTTTTT.

Regarding this clone: An end of the junction does not agree with germline; a read error may underlie this. The chain carries TRBV6-1 and TRBJ2-6; TRBD1 is a possible D gene (5 bases). Germline loops: CDR1 MNHNS, CDR2 SASEGT. The CDR3 has 15 residues. CDR3 in amino acids: CASSEVPSGANVLTF. The CDR3 nucleotides read TGTGCCAGCAGTGAGGTACCCTCTGGGGCTAACGTCCTGACTTTC.

The genes are TRBV2 and TRBJ2-1; 11 bases fit TRBD1. With 5 bases clipped from V and 6 bases from J, the junction kept 9 bases outside the gene matches. The CDR3 length is 16 residues. Germline CDR1 and CDR2: SNHLY and FYNNEI. The CDR3 loop reads CASSNTGTGGPNEQFF. The CDR3 DNA is TGTGCCAGCAGTAATACCGGGACAGGGGGGCCCAATGAGCAGTTCTTC.

J is TRBJ2-3 and V is TRBV5-4, with 7 bases aligning to TRBD1. The length of the CDR3 is 15 residues. The ends lost 4 bases at V and 3 bases at J; junction bases unmatched: 8. CDR1 and CDR2 (germline): SGHNT, YYREEE (reference sequence). CDR3 protein: CASSLFGTVTDTQYF. The CDR3 DNA is TGTGCCAGCAGCCTCTTCGGGACAGTTACAGATACGCAGTATTTT. Based on the CDR3 plus reference TRBV5-4 and TRBJ2-3, the full variable domain is ETGVTQSPTHLIKTRGQQVTLRCSSQSGHNTVSWYQQALGQGPQFIFQYYREEENGRGNFPPRFSGLQFPNYSSELNVNALELDDSALYLCASSLFGTVTDTQYFGPGTRLTVL.

The chain recombines TRBV6-5 with TRBJ2-7; TRBD1 aligns across 8 bases. The trim removed 10 bases at V and 1 base at J, leaving 3 bases unmatched. This CDR3 has 12 amino acids. Germline values: CDR1 MNHEY, CDR2 SVGAGI. CDR3 protein: CATDRASYEQYF. The CDR3 DNA sequence: TGTGCCACGGACAGGGCGTCCTACGAGCAGTACTTC.

The chain couples TRBV7-2 to TRBJ1-1; no reliable D call. V gave up 5 bases and J gave up 1 base, with 8 bases separating them. There are 13 residues in the CDR3. The germline gives CDR1 SGHTA, CDR2 FQGNSA. The CDR3 loop is CASSLRQNTEAFF. Written as DNA, the CDR3 is TGTGCCAGCAGCCTACGCCAGAACACTGAAGCTTTCTTT.

The chain combines TRBV11-1 with TRBJ2-4, with TRBD1 matching over 9 bases. Germline assignment: CDR1 SGHAT and CDR2 FQDESV (reference sequence). V dropped 6 bases and J dropped 6; count of bases not matched to a gene: 3. This CDR3 contains 13 residues. The CDR3 protein is CASSLDRGNIQYF. As DNA, the CDR3 is TGTGCCAGCAGTTTGGACAGGGGAAACATTCAGTACTTC.

The chain links TRBV6-2 or TRBV6-3 to TRBJ2-3, with D uncertain. Germline lookup yields CDR1 MNHEY and CDR2 SVGEGT. The CDR3 covers 12 residues. The ends were cut back, 3 bases at V and 6 bases at J, with 7 bases in the middle. CDR3 nucleotides: TGTGCCAGCAGTTATGAGTGGGATACGCAGTATTTT. Its translation: CASSYEWDTQYF.

The V gene is TRBV7-2, the J gene TRBJ1-1; D call uncertain. This CDR3 region has 14 residues. In germline, CDR1 is SGHTA, CDR2 FQGNSA. Trimming stripped 1 base from V and 5 bases from J, with 11 bases between. CDR3 coding DNA: TGTGCCAGCAGCTTAGGAGGGTTGTGGACTGAAGCTTTCTTT. It codes for CASSLGGLWTEAFF.

The V and J genes are TRBV5-1 and TRBJ1-3; 7 positions match TRBD1. Germline V gene lookup returns CDR1 SGHRS and CDR2 YFSETQ. V shed 0 bases, J shed 1 base, and the junction held 4 bases outside the gene matches. The CDR3 consists of 16 residues. CDR3 DNA: TGCGCCAGCAGCTTGGGTAACAGGGGTTCTGGAAACACCATATATTTT. As protein: CASSLGNRGSGNTIYF.

V is TRBV19 and J is TRBJ2-7; 10 nucleotides match TRBD2. Unmatched junction bases numbered 10, after V lost 4 bases and J lost 4 bases. There are 16 residues in the CDR3. Germline loops: CDR1 LNHDA, CDR2 SQIVND (reference sequence). The CDR3 loop is CASSKLTSGKVYEQYF. The CDR3 DNA follows: TGTGCCAGTAGTAAATTAACTAGCGGGAAGGTATACGAGCAGTACTTC.